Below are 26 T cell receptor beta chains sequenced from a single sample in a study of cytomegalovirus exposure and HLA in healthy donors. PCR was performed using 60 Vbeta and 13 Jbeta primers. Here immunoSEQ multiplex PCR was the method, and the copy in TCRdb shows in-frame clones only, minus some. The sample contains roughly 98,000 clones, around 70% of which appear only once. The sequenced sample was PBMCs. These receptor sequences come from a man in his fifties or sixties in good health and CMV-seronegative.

The CDR3 region has the DNA TGTGCCAGCAGTCATCCGAACATCCGGGACTGTTCCTACGAGCAGTACTTC. Translated, it gives CASSHPNIRDCSYEQYF. V and J are TRBV5-7 and TRBJ2-7; D perhaps matches TRBD2 (6 bases). TRBV5-7 is annotated as an ORF whose role is uncertain. This CDR3 has 17 amino acids. V lost 5 bases and J lost 1, with 22 bases in between.

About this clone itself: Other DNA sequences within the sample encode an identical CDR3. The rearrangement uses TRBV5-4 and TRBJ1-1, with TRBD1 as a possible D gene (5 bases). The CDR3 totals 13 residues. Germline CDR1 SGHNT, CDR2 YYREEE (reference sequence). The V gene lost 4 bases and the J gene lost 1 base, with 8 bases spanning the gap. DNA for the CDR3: TGTGCCAGCAGCCTCGACAGGAACACTGAAGCTTTCTTT. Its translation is CASSLDRNTEAFF.

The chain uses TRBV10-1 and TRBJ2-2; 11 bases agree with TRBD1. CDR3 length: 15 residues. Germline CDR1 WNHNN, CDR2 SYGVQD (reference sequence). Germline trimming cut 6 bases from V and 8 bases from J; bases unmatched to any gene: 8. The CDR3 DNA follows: TGCGCCAGCAGCGCCGGACAGGGGGCGAGGGGGGAGCTGTTTTTT. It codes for CASSAGQGARGELFF.

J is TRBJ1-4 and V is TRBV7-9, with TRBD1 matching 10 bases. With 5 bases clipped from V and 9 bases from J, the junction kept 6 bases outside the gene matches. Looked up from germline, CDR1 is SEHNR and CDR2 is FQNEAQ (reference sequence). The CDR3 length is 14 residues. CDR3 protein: CASSKGQGIKKLFF. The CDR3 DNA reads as TGTGCCAGCAGCAAGGGACAGGGGATTAAAAAACTGTTTTTT.

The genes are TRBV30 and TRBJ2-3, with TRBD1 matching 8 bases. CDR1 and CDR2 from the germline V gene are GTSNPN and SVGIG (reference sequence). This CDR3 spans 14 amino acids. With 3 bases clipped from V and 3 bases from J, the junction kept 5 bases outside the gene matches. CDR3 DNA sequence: TGTGCCTGGAGACATGACAGGGGTACAGATACGCAGTATTTT. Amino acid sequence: CAWRHDRGTDTQYF. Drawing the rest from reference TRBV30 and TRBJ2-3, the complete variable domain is SQTIHQWPATLVQPVGSPLSLECTVEGTSNPNLYWYRQAAGRGLQLLFYSVGIGQISSEVPQNLSASRPQDRQFILSSKKLLLSDSGFYLCAWRHDRGTDTQYFGPGTRLTVL.

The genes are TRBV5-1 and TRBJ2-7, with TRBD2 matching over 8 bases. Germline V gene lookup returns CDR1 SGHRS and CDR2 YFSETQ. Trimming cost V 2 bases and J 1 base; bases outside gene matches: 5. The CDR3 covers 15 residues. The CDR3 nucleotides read TGCGCCAGCAGCTTCGGGGGGGCCTTTTCCTACGAGCAGTACTTC. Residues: CASSFGGAFSYEQYF.

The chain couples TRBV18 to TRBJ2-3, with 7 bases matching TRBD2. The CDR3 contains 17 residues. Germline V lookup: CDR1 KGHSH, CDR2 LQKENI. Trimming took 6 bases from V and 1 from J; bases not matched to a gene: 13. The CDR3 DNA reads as TGTGCCAGCTCTCCTGCGTCGTTAGCGGGTGGCACAGATACGCAGTATTTT. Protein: CASSPASLAGGTDTQYF.

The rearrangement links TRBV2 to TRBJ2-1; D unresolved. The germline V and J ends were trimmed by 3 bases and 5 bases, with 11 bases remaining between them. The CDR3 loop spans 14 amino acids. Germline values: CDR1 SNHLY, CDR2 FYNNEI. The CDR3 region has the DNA TGTGCCAGCAGTGACCCTCTCAGAAACAATGAGCAGTTCTTC. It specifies CASSDPLRNNEQFF.

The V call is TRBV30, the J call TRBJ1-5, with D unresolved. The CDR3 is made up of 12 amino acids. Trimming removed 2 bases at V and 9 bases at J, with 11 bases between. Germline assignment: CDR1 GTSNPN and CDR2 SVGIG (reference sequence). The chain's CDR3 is CAWSRTAGPQHF. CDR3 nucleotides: TGTGCCTGGAGTCGGACCGCGGGGCCCCAGCATTTT.

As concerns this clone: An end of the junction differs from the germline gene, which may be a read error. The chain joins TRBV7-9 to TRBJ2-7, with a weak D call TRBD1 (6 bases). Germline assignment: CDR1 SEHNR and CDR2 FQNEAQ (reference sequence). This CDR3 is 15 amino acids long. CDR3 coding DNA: TGTTCCAGCAGCTCCCCGGACAGCAGCTCCTACGAGCAGTACTTC. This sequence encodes CSSSSPDSSSYEQYF. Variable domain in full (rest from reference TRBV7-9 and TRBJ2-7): DTGVSQNPRHKITKRGQNVTFRCDPISEHNRLYWYRQTLGQGPEFLTYFQNEAQLEKSRLLSDRFSAERPKGSFSTLEIQRTEQGDSAMYLCSSSSPDSSSYEQYFGPGTRLTVT.

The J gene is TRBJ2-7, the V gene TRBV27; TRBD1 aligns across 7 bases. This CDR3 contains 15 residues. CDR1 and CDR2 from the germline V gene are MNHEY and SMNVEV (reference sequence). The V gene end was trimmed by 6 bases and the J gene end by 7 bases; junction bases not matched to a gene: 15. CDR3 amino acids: CASRRSGTAALEQYF. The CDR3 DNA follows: TGTGCCAGCAGGAGATCCGGGACAGCTGCCTTGGAGCAGTACTTC.

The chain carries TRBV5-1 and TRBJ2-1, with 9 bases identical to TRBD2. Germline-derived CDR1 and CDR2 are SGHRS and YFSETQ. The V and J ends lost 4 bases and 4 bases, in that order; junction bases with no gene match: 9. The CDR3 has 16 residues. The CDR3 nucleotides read TGCGCCAGCAGCCCGACGGGGACTAGCCGATACAATGAGCAGTTCTTC. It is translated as CASSPTGTSRYNEQFF.

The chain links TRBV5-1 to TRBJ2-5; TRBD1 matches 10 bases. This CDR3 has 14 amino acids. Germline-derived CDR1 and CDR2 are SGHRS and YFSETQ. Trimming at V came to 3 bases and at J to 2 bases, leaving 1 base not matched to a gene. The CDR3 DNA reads TGCGCCAGCAGCTCGGGACAGGGGCAAGAGACCCAGTACTTC. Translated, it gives CASSSGQGQETQYF.

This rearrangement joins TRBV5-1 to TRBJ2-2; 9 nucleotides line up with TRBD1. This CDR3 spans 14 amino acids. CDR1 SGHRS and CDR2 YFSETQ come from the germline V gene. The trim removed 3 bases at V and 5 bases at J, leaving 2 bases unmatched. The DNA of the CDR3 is TGCGCCAGCAGCTCGGGACAGGGTACCGGGGAGCTGTTTTTT. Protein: CASSSGQGTGELFF. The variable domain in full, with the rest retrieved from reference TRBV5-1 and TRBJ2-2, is KAGVTQTPRYLIKTRGQQVTLSCSPISGHRSVSWYQQTPGQGLQFLFEYFSETQRNKGNFPGRFSGRQFSNSRSEMNVSTLELGDSALYLCASSSGQGTGELFFGEGSRLTVL.

The CDR3 loop reads CASSPTRGGGKSYEQYF. The CDR3 nucleotides read TGTGCCAGCAGTCCGACGAGGGGGGGTGGGAAATCCTACGAGCAGTACTTC. V usage is TRBV27 and J usage is TRBJ2-7; D may be TRBD2 (7 bases). V was clipped by 5 bases and J by 1 base, with 21 bases between them. The germline V gene has CDR1 MNHEY and CDR2 SMNVEV (reference sequence). This CDR3 contains 17 residues.

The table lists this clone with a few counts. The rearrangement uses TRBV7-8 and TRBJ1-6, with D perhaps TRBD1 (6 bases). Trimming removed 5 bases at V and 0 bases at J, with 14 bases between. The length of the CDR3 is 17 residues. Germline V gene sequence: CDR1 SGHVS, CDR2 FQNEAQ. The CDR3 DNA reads TGTGCCAGCAGCGCAAACAGGGCAAGCTCCTATAATTCACCCCTCCACTTT. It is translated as CASSANRASSYNSPLHF. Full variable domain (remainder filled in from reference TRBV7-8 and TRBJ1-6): GAGVSQSPRYKVAKRGQDVALRCDPISGHVSLFWYQQALGQGPEFLTYFQNEAQLDKSGLPSDRFFAERPEGSVSTLKIQRTQQEDSAVYLCASSANRASSYNSPLHFGNGTRLTVT.

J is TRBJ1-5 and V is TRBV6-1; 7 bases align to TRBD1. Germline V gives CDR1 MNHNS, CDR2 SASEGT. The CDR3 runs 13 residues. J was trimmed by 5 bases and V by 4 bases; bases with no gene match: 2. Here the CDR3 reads CASSGTGDQPQHF. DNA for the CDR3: TGTGCCAGCAGTGGAACAGGGGATCAGCCCCAGCATTTT.

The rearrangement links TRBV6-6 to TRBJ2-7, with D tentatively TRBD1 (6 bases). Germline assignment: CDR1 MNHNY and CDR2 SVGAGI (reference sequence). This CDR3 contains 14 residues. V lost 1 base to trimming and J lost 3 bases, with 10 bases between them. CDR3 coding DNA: TGTGCCAGCAGTTACTACGGACAGCACTACGAGCAGTACTTC. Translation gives CASSYYGQHYEQYF.

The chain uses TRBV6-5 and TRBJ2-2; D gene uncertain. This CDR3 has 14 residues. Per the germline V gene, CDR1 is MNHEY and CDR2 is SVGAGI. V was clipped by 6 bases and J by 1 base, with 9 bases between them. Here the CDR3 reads CASSPHGNTGELFF. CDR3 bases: TGTGCCAGCAGCCCCCACGGGAACACCGGGGAGCTGTTTTTT.

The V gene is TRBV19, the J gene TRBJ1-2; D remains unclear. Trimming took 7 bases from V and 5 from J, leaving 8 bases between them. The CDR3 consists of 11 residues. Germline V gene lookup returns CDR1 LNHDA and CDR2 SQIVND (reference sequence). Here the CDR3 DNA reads TGTGCCAGTATGGGCGTTTATGGCTACACCTTC. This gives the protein CASMGVYGYTF.

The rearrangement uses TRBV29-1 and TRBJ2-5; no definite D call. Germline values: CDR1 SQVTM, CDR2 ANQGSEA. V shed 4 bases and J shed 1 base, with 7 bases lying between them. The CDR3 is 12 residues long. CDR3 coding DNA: TGCAGCGTTGGTAGAGGCCAAGAGACCCAGTACTTC. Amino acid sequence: CSVGRGQETQYF.

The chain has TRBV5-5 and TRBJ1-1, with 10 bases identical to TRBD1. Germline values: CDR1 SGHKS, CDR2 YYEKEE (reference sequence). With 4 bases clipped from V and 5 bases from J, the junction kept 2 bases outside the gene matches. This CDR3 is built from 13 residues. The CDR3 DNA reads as TGTGCCAGCAGCCAGGACAGGGGGACTGAAGCTTTCTTT. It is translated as CASSQDRGTEAFF.

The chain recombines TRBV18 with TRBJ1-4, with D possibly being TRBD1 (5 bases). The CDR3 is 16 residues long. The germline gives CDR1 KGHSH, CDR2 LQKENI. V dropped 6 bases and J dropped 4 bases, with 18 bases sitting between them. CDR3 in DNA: TGTGCCAGCTCCTCCCGCCCCTCAGGGATTAATGAAAAACTGTTTTTT. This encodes CASSSRPSGINEKLFF.

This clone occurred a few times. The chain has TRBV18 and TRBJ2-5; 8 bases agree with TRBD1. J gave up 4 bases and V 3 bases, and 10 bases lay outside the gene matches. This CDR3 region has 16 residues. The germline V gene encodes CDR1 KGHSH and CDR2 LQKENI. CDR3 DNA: TGTGCCAGCTCACCCGACCAGACAGGGGCCGGAGAGACCCAGTACTTC. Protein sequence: CASSPDQTGAGETQYF.

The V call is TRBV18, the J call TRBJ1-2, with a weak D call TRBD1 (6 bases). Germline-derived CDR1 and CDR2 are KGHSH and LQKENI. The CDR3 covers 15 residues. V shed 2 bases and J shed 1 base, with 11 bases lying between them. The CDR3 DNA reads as TGTGCCAGCTCACCAGGGCAGGGGAATAACTATGGCTACACCTTC. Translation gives CASSPGQGNNYGYTF.

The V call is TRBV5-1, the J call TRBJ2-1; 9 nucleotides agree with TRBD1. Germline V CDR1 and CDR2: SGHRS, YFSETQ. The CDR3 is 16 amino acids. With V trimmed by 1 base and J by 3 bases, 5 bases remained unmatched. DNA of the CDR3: TGCGCCAGCAGCTTGAAAACAGGGGGCTTCTACAATGAGCAGTTCTTC. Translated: CASSLKTGGFYNEQFF.